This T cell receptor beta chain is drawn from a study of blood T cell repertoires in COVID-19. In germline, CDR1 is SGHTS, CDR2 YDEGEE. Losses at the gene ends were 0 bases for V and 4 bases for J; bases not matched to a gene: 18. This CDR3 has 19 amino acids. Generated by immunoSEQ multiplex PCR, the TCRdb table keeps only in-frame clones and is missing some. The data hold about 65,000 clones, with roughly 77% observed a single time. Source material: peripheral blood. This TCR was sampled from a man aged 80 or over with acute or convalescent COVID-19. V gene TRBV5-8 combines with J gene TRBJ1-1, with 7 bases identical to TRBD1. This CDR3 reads CASSLVEGWSRDRATEAFF. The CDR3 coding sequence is TGTGCCAGCAGCTTGGTAGAGGGTTGGTCCCGAGACAGGGCCACTGAAGCTTTCTTT. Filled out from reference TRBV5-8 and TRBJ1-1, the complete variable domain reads EAGVTQSPTHLIKTRGQQATLRCSPISGHTSVYWYQQALGLGLQFLLWYDEGEERNRGNFPPRFSGRQFPNYSSELNVNALELEDSALYLCASSLVEGWSRDRATEAFFGQGTRLTVV.